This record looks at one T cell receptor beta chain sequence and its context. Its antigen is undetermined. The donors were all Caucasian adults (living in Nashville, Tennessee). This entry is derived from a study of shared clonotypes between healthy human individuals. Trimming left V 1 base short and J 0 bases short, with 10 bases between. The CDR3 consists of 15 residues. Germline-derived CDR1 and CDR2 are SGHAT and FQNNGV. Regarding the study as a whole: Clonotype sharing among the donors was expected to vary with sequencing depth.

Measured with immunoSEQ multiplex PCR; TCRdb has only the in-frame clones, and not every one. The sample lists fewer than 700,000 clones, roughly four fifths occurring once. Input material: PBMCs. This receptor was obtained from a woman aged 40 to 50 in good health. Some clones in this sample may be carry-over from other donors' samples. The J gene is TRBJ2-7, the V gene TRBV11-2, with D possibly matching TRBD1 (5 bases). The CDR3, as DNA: TGTGCCAGCAGCTTAGGGAGACAGTCCTCCTACGAGCAGTACTTC. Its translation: CASSLGRQSSYEQYF.